A single sample is the source of the 7 T cell receptor beta chains below, sequenced in a study of CD8 T cells in Susac syndrome. An amount of RNA that ranged from about 0.45 to 1 ug was reverse transcribed with random hexamers. One entry per CDR3 protein results from TCRdb running MiXCR on the immunoSEQ multiplex PCR reads. The sample comprises over 100,000 distinct CDR3 sequences, 85% to 95% of which are singletons, and about 0.12% rests with the top ten. The specimen sequenced was CD8+ T cells from PBMCs. These receptors were taken from a human donor in good health.

V and J are TRBV3-1 and TRBJ2-7; the D is unclear. V dropped 4 bases and J dropped 0 bases, with 10 bases sitting between them. Per the germline V gene, CDR1 is LGHDT and CDR2 is YNNKEL (reference sequence). CDR3 length equals 14 residues. CDR3 sequence: CASSLSPYSYEQYF. The DNA of the CDR3 is TGTGCCAGCAGCCTTTCCCCGTACTCCTACGAGCAGTACTTC.

A few counts support this clonotype. J is TRBJ2-7 and V is TRBV3-1; the D gene is possibly TRBD1 (6 bases). Per germline, CDR1 LGHDT and CDR2 YNNKEL (reference sequence). This CDR3 has 13 residues. The V end was cut by 1 base, the J end by 6 bases, with 10 bases between. The CDR3 sequence: CASSQVTGSEQYF. CDR3 nucleotides: TGTGCCAGCAGCCAAGTCACAGGGAGCGAGCAGTACTTC.

The V and J genes are TRBV5-1 and TRBJ2-3; 9 bases align to TRBD2. CDR1 is SGHRS, CDR2 YFSETQ, per germline. Losses at the gene ends were 0 bases for V and 0 bases for J; bases not matched to a gene: 5. The CDR3 is made up of 17 amino acids. CDR3 in DNA: TGCGCCAGCAGCTTGGCCGGGACTAGCCGTAGCACAGATACGCAGTATTTT. This sequence encodes CASSLAGTSRSTDTQYF.

The J gene is TRBJ2-1, the V gene TRBV30, with a weak D call TRBD1 (6 bases). Germline lookup yields CDR1 GTSNPN and CDR2 SVGIG (reference sequence). The CDR3 length is 12 residues. Trimming left V 2 bases short and J 7 bases short, with 9 bases between. DNA for the CDR3: TGTGCCTGGAGTCCTACAGGGAATGAGCAGTTCTTC. Protein product: CAWSPTGNEQFF.

This clonotype is a singleton in its sample. This chain uses TRBV29-1 with TRBJ1-6; 7 positions match TRBD1. The CDR3 totals 15 residues. With 0 bases clipped from V and 14 bases from J, the junction kept 13 bases outside the gene matches. CDR1 SQVTM and CDR2 ANQGSEA come from the germline V gene. The CDR3 DNA reads as TGCAGCGTTGAAGACAGAGGGGGCCCCGTGGGATCCCTCCACTTT. This translates into CSVEDRGGPVGSLHF. The full variable domain, its missing parts supplied by reference TRBV29-1 and TRBJ1-6, is SAVISQKPSRDICQRGTSLTIQCQVDSQVTMMFWYRQQPGQSLTLIATANQGSEATYESGFVIDKFPISRPNLTFSTLTVSNMSPEDSSIYLCSVEDRGGPVGSLHFGNGTRLTVT.

This rearrangement joins TRBV6-2 or TRBV6-3 to TRBJ1-2; D not certain. Trimming took off 6 bases at V and 8 bases at J, with 19 bases between the two ends. CDR3 length equals 14 residues. Germline lookup yields CDR1 MNHEY and CDR2 SVGEGT. CDR3 coding DNA: TGTGCCAGCAGGCACCAAGATCGAGTATCCGGCTACACCTTC. This translates into CASRHQDRVSGYTF.

This clonotype came up once. The chain uses TRBV5-6 and TRBJ2-3; maybe TRBD1 (6 bases). The CDR3 sequence is 15 residues long. V dropped 1 base and J dropped 0 bases, with 9 bases sitting between them. Germline V CDR1 and CDR2: SGHDT, YYEEEE. The CDR3 DNA sequence: TGTGCCAGCAGCTTGACAGGGTGGAGCACAGATACGCAGTATTTT. It codes for CASSLTGWSTDTQYF.